This TCR beta chain appears in the sequencing data of a study of T cell repertoires in cytomegalovirus infection. Study-wide context: Selection of CMV epitopes for the study included recently identified HLA-C-restricted and well-studied HLA-B-restricted ones. Based on public TCR beta signatures, there were indications of CMV infection and of a matching HLA type.

Trimming pared 1 base from V and 4 bases from J, leaving 9 bases between. Germline V gene data show CDR1 as MGHRA and CDR2 as YSYEKL. The CDR3 totals 14 residues. TCRdb re-derived calls from the reads in MiXCR, one entry per CDR3 protein. Here the sample spans roughly 860,000 distinct CDR3 sequences, approximately 29% being singletons. This clonotype was seen only a few times. Its antigen is as yet unknown. Study-wide points: Predominance within the ex vivo response was attributable to HLA-C-restricted CMV-specific TCR beta clonotypes.

The chain employs TRBV4-1 and TRBJ2-3; D is perhaps TRBD2 (6 bases). The sequencing used cultured CD8+ T cells from PBMCs, collected from culture after CMV antigen stimulation. The sequence was collected from a human donor in good health (CMV status not recorded). Some clones in this sample may be carry-over from other donors' samples. DNA for the CDR3: TGCGCCAGCAGCCAAGTGCCGGGGGCAGATACGCAGTATTTT. This sequence encodes CASSQVPGADTQYF.